Sequencing of this TCR beta chain was carried out in a study of blood T cells in healthy people across ages. Study outcomes and limitations: Estimated diversity that came from one million T cells was considered an underestimate. Unsorted PBMCs ruled out conclusive naive versus antigen-experienced comparison. The study found more naive CD4+ cells and higher diversity in long-lived than aged donors.

PCR was performed a second time for about 7 to 12 cycles using a sample-barcoded 5' primer and a J-beta primer mix. Sequencing yielded, for each sample, at least 2.5 million paired-end reads carrying CDR3. TCRdb ran MiXCR on the 5' RACE reads and lists one entry per CDR3 protein. The table shows about 1.4 million distinct CDR3 sequences, with roughly 64% occurring only once. Comments on this clonotype: Its antigen is as yet unknown.

Germline assignment: CDR1 LGHDT and CDR2 YNNKEL (reference sequence). This CDR3 region has 14 residues. V lost 2 bases, J lost 4 bases, and 6 bases lay in between. This clonotype was sampled from a young man in good health. This chain links TRBV3-1 with TRBJ2-6; D remains ambiguous. The source material was blood. The CDR3 DNA reads as TGTGCCAGCAGCCAAAACACCGGGGCCAACGTCCTGACTTTC. It codes for CASSQNTGANVLTF.